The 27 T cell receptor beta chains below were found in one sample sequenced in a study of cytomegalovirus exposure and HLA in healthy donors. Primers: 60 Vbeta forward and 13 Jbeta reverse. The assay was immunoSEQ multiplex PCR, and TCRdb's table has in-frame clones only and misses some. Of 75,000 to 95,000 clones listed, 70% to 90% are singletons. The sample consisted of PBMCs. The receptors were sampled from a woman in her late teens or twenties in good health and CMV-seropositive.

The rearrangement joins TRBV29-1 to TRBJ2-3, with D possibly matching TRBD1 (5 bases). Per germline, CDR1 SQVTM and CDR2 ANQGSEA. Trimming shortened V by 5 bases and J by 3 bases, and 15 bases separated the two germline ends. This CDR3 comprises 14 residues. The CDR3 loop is CSVFAGLGTDTQYF. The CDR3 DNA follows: TGCAGCGTTTTTGCAGGGCTAGGTACAGATACGCAGTATTTT.

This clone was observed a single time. The CDR3 bases are TGCGCCAGCAGCGTCGGCTCTGGGGCGCGGGGTTACGAGCAGTACTTC. This gives the protein CASSVGSGARGYEQYF. V is TRBV5-1 and J is TRBJ2-7; D may be TRBD2 (6 bases). Germline V gene data show CDR1 as SGHRS and CDR2 as YFSETQ. Trimming stripped 4 bases from V and 4 bases from J, with 21 bases between. This CDR3 region has 16 residues.

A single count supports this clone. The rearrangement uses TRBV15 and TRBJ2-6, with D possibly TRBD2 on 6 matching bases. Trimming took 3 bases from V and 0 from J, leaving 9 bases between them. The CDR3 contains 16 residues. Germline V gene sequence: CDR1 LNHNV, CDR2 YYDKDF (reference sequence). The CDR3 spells CATSRGLRSGANVLTF. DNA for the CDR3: TGTGCCACCAGCAGGGGACTTCGCTCTGGGGCCAACGTCCTGACTTTC.

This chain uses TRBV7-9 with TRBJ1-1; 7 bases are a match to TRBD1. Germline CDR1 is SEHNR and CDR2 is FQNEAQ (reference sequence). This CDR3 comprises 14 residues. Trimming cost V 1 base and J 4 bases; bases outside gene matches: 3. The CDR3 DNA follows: TGTGCCAGCAGCTTAGGCCGGGACAGCACTGAAGCTTTCTTT. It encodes CASSLGRDSTEAFF.

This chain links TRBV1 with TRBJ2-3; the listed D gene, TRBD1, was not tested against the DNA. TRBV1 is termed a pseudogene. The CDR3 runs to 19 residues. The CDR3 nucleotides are TGCACCAGCAGCCCCCTTATAGGGACAGTAACGCGACCCACAGATACGCAGTATTTT. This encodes CTSSPLIGTVTRPTDTQYF.

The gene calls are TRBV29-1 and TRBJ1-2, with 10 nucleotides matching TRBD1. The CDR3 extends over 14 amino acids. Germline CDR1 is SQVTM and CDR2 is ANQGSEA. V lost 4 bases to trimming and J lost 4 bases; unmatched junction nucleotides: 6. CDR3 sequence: CSVVPGTGAYGYTF. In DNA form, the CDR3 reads TGCAGCGTTGTCCCCGGGACAGGGGCCTATGGCTACACCTTC.

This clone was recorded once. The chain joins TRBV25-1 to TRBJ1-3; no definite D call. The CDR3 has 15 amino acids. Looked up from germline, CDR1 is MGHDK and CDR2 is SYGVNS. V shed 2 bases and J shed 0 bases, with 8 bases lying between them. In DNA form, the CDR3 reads TGTGCCAGCAGTGAACCCGGGTTCTCTGGAAACACCATATATTTT. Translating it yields CASSEPGFSGNTIYF.

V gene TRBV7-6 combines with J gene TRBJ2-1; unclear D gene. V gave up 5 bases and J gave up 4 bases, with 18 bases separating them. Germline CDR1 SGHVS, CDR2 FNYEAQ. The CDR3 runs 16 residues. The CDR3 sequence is CASSQMTDTRYNEQFF. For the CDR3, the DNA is TGTGCCAGCAGCCAAATGACCGACACCCGTTACAATGAGCAGTTCTTC. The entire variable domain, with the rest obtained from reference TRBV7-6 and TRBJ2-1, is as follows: GAGVSQSPRYKVTKRGQDVALRCDPISGHVSLYWYRQALGQGPEFLTYFNYEAQQDKSGLPNDRFSAERPEGSISTLTIQRTEQRDSAMYRCASSQMTDTRYNEQFFGPGTRLTVL.

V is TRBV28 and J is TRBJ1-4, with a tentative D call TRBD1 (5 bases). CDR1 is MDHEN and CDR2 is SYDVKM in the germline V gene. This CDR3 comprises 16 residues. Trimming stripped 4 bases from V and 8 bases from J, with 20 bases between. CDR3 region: CASSSSPIGAGEKLFF. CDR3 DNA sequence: TGTGCCAGCAGTTCGTCCCCGATTGGGGCGGGAGAAAAACTGTTTTTT.

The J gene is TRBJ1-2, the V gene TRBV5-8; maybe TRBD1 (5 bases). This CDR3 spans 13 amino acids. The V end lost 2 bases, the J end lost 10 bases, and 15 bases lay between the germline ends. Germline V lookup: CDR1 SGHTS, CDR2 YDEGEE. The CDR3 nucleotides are TGTGCCAGCAGCTTCAGGGTCTGGGCTTTCTACACCTTC. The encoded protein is CASSFRVWAFYTF.

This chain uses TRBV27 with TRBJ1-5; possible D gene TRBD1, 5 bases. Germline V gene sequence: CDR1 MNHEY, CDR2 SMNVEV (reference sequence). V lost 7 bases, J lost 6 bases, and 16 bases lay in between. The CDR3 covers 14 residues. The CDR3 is CASKVYPTAQPQHF. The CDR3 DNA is TGTGCCAGCAAAGTCTATCCGACAGCTCAGCCCCAGCATTTT.

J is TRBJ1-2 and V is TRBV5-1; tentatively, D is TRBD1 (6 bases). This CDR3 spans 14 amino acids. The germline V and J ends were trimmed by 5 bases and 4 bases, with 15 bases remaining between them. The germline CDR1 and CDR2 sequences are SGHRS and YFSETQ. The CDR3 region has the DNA TGCGCCAGCAGTCCCGGGGGGGGCGGCTATGGCTACACCTTC. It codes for CASSPGGGGYGYTF.

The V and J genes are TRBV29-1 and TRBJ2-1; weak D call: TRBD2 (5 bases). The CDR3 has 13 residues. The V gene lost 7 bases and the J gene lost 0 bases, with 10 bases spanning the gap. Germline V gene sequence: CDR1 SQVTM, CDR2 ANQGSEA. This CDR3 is CSGTGSSYNEQFF. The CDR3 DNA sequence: TGCAGCGGGACGGGGAGCTCCTACAATGAGCAGTTCTTC.

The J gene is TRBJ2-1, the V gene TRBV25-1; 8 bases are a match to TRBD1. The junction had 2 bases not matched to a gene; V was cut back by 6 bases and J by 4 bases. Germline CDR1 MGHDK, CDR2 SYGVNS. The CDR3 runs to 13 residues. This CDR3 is CASRQGGYNEQFF. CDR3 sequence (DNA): TGTGCCAGCAGACAGGGGGGATACAATGAGCAGTTCTTC.

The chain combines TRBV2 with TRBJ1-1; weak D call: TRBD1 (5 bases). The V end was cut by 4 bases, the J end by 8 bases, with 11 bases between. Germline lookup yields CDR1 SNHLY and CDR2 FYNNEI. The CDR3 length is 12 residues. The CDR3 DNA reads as TGTGCCAGCAGTGGGGAGGGGCCCGAAGCTTTCTTT. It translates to CASSGEGPEAFF.

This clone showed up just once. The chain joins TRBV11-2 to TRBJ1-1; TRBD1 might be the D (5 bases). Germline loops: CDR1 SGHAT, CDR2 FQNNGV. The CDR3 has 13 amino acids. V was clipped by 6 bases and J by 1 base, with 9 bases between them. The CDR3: CASREQENTEAFF. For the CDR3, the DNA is TGTGCCAGCAGGGAACAGGAGAACACTGAAGCTTTCTTT.

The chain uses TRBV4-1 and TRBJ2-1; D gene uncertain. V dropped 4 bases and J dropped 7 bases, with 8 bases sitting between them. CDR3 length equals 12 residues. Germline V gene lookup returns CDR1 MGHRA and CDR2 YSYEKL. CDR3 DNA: TGCGCCAGCAGCCCCCACAAGAATGAGCAGTTCTTC. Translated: CASSPHKNEQFF.

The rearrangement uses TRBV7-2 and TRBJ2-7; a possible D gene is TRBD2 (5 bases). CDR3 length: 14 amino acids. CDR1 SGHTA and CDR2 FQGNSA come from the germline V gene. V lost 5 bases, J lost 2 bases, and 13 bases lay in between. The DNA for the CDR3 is TGTGCCAGCAGCACCCCCAGCGGAACCTACGAGCAGTACTTC. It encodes CASSTPSGTYEQYF. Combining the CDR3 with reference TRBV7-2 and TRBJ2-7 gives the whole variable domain GAGVSQSPSNKVTEKGKDVELRCDPISGHTALYWYRQSLGQGLEFLIYFQGNSAPDKSGLPSDRFSAERTGGSVSTLTIQRTQQEDSAVYLCASSTPSGTYEQYFGPGTRLTVT.

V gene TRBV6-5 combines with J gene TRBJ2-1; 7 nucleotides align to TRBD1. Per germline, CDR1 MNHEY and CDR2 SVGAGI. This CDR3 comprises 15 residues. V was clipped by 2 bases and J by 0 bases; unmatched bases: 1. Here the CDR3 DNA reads TGTGCCAGCAGTTACAGGGACAGCTCCTACAATGAGCAGTTCTTC. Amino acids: CASSYRDSSYNEQFF.

The CDR3 is CASSDPRTGRLAEAFF. CDR3 DNA: TGTGCCAGCAGTGATCCCCGGACAGGCCGGTTGGCAGAAGCTTTCTTT. The chain recombines TRBV27 with TRBJ1-1; 7 bases are shared with TRBD1. CDR1 is MNHEY and CDR2 is SMNVEV in the germline V gene (reference sequence). V gave up 5 bases and J gave up 8 bases; unmatched junction bases: 17. The CDR3 sequence is 16 residues long.

The CDR3 loop reads CASSRDWDNEQFF. The CDR3 region has the DNA TGTGCCAGCAGCCGGGACTGGGACAATGAGCAGTTCTTC. The chain joins TRBV5-6 to TRBJ2-1, with D perhaps matching TRBD2 (6 bases). Germline CDR1 and CDR2: SGHDT and YYEEEE. V was trimmed by 4 bases and J by 5 bases, leaving 10 bases between them. This CDR3 spans 13 amino acids.

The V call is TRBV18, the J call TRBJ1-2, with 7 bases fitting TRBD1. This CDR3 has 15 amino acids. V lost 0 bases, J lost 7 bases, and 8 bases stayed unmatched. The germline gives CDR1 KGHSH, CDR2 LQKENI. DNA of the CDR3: TGTGCCAGCTCACCACCCGCCCAGGGGGGCCCTGGCTACACCTTC. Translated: CASSPPAQGGPGYTF.

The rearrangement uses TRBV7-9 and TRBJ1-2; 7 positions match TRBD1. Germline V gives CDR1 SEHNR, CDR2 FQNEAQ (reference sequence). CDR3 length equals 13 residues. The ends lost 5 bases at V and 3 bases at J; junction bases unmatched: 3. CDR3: CASSQGTDYGYTF. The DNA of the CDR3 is TGTGCCAGCAGCCAGGGGACAGACTATGGCTACACCTTC.

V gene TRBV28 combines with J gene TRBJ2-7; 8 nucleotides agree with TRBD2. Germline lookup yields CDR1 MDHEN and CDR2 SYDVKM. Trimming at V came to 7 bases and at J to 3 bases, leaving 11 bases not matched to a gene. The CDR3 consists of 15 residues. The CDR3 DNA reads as TGTGCCAGCACCCCTACAAAGGGGACTAGCTACGAGCAGTACTTC. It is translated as CASTPTKGTSYEQYF. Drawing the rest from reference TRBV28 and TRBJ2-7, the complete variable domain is DVKVTQSSRYLVKRTGEKVFLECVQDMDHENMFWYRQDPGLGLRLIYFSYDVKMKEKGDIPEGYSVSREKKERFSLILESASTNQTSMYLCASTPTKGTSYEQYFGPGTRLTVT.

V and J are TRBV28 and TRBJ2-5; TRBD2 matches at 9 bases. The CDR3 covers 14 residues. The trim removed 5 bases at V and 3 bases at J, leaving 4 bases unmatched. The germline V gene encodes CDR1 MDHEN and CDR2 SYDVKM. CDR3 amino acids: CASSIAGVEETQYF. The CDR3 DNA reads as TGTGCCAGCAGTATAGCGGGAGTGGAAGAGACCCAGTACTTC.

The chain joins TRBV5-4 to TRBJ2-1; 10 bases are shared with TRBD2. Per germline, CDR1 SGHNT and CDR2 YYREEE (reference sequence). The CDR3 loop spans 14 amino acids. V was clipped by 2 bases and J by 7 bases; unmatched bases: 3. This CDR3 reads CASSLKLAGNEQFF. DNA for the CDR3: TGTGCCAGCAGCTTAAAACTAGCGGGGAATGAGCAGTTCTTC.

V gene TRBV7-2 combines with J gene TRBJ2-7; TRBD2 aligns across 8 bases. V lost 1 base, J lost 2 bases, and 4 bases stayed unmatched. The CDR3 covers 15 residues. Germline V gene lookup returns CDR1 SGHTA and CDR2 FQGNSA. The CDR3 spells CASSLGSGVTYEQYF. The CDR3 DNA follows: TGTGCCAGCAGCTTAGGTAGCGGGGTTACCTACGAGCAGTACTTC.